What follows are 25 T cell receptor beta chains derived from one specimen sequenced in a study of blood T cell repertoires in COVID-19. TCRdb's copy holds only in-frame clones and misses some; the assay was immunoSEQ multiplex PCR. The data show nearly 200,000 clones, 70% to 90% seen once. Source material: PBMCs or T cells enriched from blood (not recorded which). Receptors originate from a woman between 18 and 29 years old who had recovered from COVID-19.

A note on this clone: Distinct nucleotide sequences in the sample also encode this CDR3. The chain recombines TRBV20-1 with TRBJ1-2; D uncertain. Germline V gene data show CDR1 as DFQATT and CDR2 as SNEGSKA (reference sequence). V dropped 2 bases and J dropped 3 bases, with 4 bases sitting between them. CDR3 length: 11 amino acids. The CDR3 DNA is TGCAGTGCTAGACAGGACTATGGCTACACCTTC. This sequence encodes CSARQDYGYTF.

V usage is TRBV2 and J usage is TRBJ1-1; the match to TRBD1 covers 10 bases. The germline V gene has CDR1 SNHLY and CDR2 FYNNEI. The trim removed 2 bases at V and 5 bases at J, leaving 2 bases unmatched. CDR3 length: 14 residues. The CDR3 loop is CASSERTGGTEAFF. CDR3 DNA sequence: TGTGCCAGCAGTGAAAGGACAGGGGGAACTGAAGCTTTCTTT.

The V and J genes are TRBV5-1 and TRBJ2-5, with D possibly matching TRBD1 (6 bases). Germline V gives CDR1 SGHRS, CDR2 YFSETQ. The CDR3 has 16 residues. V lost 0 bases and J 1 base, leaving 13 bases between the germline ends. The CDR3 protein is CASSLVGMGAQETQYF. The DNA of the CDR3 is TGCGCCAGCAGCTTGGTAGGGATGGGGGCCCAAGAGACCCAGTACTTC.

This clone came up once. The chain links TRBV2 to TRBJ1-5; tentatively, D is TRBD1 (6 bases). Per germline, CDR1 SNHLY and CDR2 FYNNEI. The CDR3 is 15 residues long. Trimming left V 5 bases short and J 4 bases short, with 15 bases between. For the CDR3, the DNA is TGTGCCAGCAGTCCCCAACAGGGTGTAAATCAGCCCCAGCATTTT. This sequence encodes CASSPQQGVNQPQHF.

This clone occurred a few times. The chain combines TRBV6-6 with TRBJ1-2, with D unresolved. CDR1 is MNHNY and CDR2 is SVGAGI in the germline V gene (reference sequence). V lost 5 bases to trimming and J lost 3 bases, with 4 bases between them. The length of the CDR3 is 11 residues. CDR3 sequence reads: CASSPYYGYTF. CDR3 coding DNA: TGTGCCAGCAGTCCCTACTATGGCTACACCTTC.

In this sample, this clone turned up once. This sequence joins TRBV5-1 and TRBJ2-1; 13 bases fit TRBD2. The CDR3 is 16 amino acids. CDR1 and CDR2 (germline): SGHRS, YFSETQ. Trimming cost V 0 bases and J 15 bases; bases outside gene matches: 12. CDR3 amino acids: CASSLAGSTSGGDLFF. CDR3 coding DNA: TGCGCCAGCAGCTTGGCCGGGAGCACTAGCGGGGGGGACCTGTTCTTC.

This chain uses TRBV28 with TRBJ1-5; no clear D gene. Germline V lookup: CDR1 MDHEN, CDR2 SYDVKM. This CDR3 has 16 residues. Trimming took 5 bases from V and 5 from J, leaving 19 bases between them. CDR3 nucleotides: TGTGCCAGCAGTATGACTGCCGCGACCAAATATCAGCCCCAGCATTTT. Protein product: CASSMTAATKYQPQHF.

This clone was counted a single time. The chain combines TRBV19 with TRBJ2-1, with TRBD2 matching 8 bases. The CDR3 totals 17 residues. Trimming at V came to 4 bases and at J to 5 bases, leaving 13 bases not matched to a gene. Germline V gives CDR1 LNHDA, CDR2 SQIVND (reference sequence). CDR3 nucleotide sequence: TGTGCCAGTAGTACGGCGCGGGGGGCCAGGGTTGACAATGAGCAGTTCTTC. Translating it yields CASSTARGARVDNEQFF.

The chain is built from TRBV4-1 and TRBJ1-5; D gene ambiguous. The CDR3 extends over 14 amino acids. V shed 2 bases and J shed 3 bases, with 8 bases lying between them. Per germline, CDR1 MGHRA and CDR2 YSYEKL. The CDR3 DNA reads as TGCGCCAGCAGCCAAATAGGACTCAATCAGCCCCAGCATTTT. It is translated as CASSQIGLNQPQHF.

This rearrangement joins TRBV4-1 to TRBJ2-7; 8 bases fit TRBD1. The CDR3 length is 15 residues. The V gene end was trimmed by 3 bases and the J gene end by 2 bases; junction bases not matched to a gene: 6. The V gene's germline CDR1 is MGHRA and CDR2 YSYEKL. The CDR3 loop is CASSQNRDRPYEQYF. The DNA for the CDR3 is TGCGCCAGCAGCCAGAACCGGGACAGGCCCTACGAGCAGTACTTC.

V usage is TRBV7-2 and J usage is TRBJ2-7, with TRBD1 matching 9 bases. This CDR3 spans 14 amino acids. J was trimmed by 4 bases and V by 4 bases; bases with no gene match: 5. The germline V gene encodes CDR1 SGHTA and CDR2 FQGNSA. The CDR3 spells CASSSKTGGYEQYF. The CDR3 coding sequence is TGTGCCAGCAGCTCAAAGACAGGGGGGTACGAGCAGTACTTC.

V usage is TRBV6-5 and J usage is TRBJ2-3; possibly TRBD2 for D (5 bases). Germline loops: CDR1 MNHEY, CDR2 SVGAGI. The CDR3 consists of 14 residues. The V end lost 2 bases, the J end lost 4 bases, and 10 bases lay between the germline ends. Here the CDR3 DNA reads TGTGCCAGCAGTTACGGGCTAGCTGCAGATACGCAGTATTTT. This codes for CASSYGLAADTQYF.

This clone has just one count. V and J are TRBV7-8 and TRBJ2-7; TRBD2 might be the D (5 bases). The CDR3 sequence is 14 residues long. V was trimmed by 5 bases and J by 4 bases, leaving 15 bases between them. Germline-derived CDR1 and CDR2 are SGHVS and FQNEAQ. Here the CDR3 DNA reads TGTGCCAGCAGCGAGGGAGCGGACCCATACGAGCAGTACTTC. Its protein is CASSEGADPYEQYF.

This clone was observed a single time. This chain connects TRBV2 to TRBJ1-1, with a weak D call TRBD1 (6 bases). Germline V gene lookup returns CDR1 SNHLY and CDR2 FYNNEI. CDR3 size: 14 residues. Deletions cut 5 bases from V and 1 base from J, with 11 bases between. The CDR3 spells CASSPYRENTEAFF. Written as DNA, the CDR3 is TGTGCCAGCAGTCCTTACAGGGAGAACACTGAAGCTTTCTTT. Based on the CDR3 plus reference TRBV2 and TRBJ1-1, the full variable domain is EPEVTQTPSHQVTQMGQEVILRCVPISNHLYFYWYRQILGQKVEFLVSFYNNEISEKSEIFDDQFSVERPDGSNFTLKIRSTKLEDSAMYFCASSPYRENTEAFFGQGTRLTVV.

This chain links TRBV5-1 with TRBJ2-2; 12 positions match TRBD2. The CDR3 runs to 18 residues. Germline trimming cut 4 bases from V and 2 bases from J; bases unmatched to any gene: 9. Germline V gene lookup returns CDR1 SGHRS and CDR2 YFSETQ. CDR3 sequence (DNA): TGCGCCAGCAGCCTTCGAACTAGCGGGGGGTATAACACCGGGGAGCTGTTTTTT. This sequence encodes CASSLRTSGGYNTGELFF. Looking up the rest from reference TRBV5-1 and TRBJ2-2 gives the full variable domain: KAGVTQTPRYLIKTRGQQVTLSCSPISGHRSVSWYQQTPGQGLQFLFEYFSETQRNKGNFPGRFSGRQFSNSRSEMNVSTLELGDSALYLCASSLRTSGGYNTGELFFGEGSRLTVL.

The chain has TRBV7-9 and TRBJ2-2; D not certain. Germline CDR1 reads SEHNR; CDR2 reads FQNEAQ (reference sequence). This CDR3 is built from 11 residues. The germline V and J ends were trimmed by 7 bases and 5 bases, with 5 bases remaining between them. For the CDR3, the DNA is TGTGCCAGCATCGAGACCGGGGAGCTGTTTTTT. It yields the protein CASIETGELFF.

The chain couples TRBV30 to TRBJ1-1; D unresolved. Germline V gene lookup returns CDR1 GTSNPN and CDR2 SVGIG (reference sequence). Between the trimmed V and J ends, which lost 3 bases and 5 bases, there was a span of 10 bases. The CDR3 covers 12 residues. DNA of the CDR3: TGTGCCTGGAGCCTCGGGAGGACTGAAGCTTTCTTT. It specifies CAWSLGRTEAFF.

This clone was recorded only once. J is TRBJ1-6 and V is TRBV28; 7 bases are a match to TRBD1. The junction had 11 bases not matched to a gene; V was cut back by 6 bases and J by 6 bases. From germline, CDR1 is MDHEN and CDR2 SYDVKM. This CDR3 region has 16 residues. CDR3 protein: CASSDPETGSNSPLHF. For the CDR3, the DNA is TGTGCCAGCAGCGACCCAGAGACAGGGAGTAATTCACCCCTCCACTTT.

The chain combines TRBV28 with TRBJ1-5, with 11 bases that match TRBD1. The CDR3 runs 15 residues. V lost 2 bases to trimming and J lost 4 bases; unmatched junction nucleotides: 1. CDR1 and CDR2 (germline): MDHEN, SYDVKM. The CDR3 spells CASSLRDRGNQPQHF. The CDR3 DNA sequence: TGTGCCAGCAGTTTAAGGGACAGGGGGAATCAGCCCCAGCATTTT. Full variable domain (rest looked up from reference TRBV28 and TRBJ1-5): DVKVTQSSRYLVKRTGEKVFLECVQDMDHENMFWYRQDPGLGLRLIYFSYDVKMKEKGDIPEGYSVSREKKERFSLILESASTNQTSMYLCASSLRDRGNQPQHFGDGTRLSIL.

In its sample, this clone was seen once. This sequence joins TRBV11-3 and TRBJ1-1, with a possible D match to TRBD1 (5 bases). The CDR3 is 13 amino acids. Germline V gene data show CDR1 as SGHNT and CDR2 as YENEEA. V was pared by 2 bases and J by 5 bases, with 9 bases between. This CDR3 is CASSLQGWTEAFF. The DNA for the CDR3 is TGTGCCAGCAGCTTACAGGGTTGGACTGAAGCTTTCTTT.

CDR3 nucleotide sequence: TGCAGCGTCGTTTGGAGAGTAGTCCCGCCGAGCTCTGGGGCCAACGTCCTGACTTTC. As protein: CSVVWRVVPPSSGANVLTF. The chain uses TRBV29-1 and TRBJ2-6, with D unresolved. Germline loops: CDR1 SQVTM, CDR2 ANQGSEA. Trimming left V 6 bases short and J 0 bases short, with 24 bases between. This CDR3 is built from 19 residues.

The chain's CDR3 is CAIRSDRAGETQYF. The CDR3 DNA reads TGTGCCATCAGGTCAGACAGGGCCGGGGAGACCCAGTACTTC. The chain employs TRBV10-3 and TRBJ2-5, with 7 bases identical to TRBD1. J was trimmed by 5 bases and V by 6 bases; bases with no gene match: 9. Germline V lookup: CDR1 ENHRY, CDR2 SYGVKD. The CDR3 has 14 amino acids.

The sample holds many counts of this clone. CDR3 loop: CASSQNSGGAETQYF. The CDR3 nucleotides are TGTGCCAGCAGCCAAAATAGCGGGGGGGCAGAGACCCAGTACTTC. This chain connects TRBV4-2 to TRBJ2-5, with 11 bases that match TRBD2. The J segment lost 4 bases and the V segment lost 2 bases, leaving 3 bases of the junction unmatched. In germline, CDR1 is LGHNA, CDR2 YNFKEQ. The CDR3 extends over 15 amino acids.

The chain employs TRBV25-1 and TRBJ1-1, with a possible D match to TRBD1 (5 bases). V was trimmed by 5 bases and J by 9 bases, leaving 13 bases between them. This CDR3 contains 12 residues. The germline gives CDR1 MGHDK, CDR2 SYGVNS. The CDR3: CASSHFDSKAFF. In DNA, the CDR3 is TGTGCCAGCAGTCATTTCGACAGTAAAGCTTTCTTT.

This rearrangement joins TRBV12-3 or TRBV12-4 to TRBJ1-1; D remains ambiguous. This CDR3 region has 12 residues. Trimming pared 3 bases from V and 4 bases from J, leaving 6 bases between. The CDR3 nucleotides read TGTGCCAGCAGTTTTTACGGCACTGAAGCTTTCTTT. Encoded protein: CASSFYGTEAFF.